A single sample is the source of the 21 T cell receptor beta chains below, sequenced in a study of blood T cells in healthy people across ages. A J-beta primer mix and a sample-barcoded 5' primer were used in a second PCR of about 7 to 12 cycles. TCRdb fed the 5' RACE reads into MiXCR, producing one record per CDR3 protein. This sample has 700,000 or so distinct CDR3 sequences, with roughly 20% found just once. Sequencing was done on a sample of blood. The receptors were gathered from a man aged 65 to 79 in good health.

The chain recombines TRBV12-3 or TRBV12-4 with TRBJ2-7, with D tentatively TRBD1 (6 bases). Trimming cost V 8 bases and J 6 bases, with 14 bases left between them. The CDR3 has 12 amino acids. Written as DNA, the CDR3 is TGTGCCAGCGCCCTCGGACAGCTCGAGCAGTACTTC. It is translated as CASALGQLEQYF.

This clonotype was found a few times. V gene TRBV4-2 combines with J gene TRBJ2-1; 7 nucleotides match TRBD1. CDR1 LGHNA and CDR2 YNFKEQ come from the germline V gene. The CDR3 totals 15 residues. V trimming: 4 bases; J trimming: 2 bases; junction bases outside the gene matches: 5. Written as DNA, the CDR3 is TGTGCCAGCAGCCTTAATACAGGGGCCTACAATGAGCAGTTCTTC. Translating gives CASSLNTGAYNEQFF.

The chain uses TRBV20-1 and TRBJ1-2, with TRBD1 matching over 7 bases. The CDR3 sequence is 14 residues long. V was clipped by 7 bases and J by 3 bases; unmatched bases: 11. CDR1 and CDR2 from the germline V gene are DFQATT and SNEGSKA (reference sequence). Here the CDR3 reads CSDRVEGGDYGYTF. CDR3 in DNA: TGCAGTGACCGAGTTGAAGGGGGCGACTATGGCTACACCTTC.

This clonotype showed up just a few times. J is TRBJ2-2 and V is TRBV20-1, with a possible D match to TRBD1 (5 bases). Per the germline V gene, CDR1 is DFQATT and CDR2 is SNEGSKA (reference sequence). V dropped 2 bases and J dropped 0 bases, with 7 bases sitting between them. The CDR3 length is 14 residues. CDR3 nucleotides: TGCAGTGCTAGAAGGGGCACGAACACCGGGGAGCTGTTTTTT. The encoded protein is CSARRGTNTGELFF.

The table lists this clonotype with a few counts. The CDR3 reads CASSDNRGLWEKLFF. The CDR3 nucleotides read TGTGCCAGCAGCGATAACAGGGGGCTTTGGGAAAAACTGTTTTTT. V gene TRBV7-6 combines with J gene TRBJ1-4; the match to TRBD1 covers 9 bases. The CDR3 spans 15 residues. Trimming took 5 bases from V and 8 from J; bases not matched to a gene: 9. CDR1 is SGHVS, CDR2 FNYEAQ, per germline.

The chain recombines TRBV9 with TRBJ2-5; D remains unclear. The CDR3 totals 12 residues. Germline CDR1 is SGDLS and CDR2 is YYNGEE. Trimming shortened V by 0 bases and J by 5 bases, and 5 bases separated the two germline ends. For the CDR3, the DNA is TGTGCCAGCAGCGTAGGTTTCGAGACCCAGTACTTC. It translates to CASSVGFETQYF. Filled out from reference TRBV9 and TRBJ2-5, the complete variable domain reads DSGVTQTPKHLITATGQRVTLRCSPRSGDLSVYWYQQSLDQGLQFLIQYYNGEERAKGNILERFSAQQFPDLHSELNLSSLELGDSALYFCASSVGFETQYFGPGTRLLVL.

This clonotype has only a few counts. This chain links TRBV29-1 with TRBJ2-1; TRBD2 might be the D (5 bases). This CDR3 has 13 amino acids. Trimming removed 2 bases from V and 4 bases from J, with 9 bases in between. CDR1 and CDR2 (germline): SQVTM, ANQGSEA. CDR3 in amino acids: CSVEPSGYNEQFF. CDR3 coding DNA: TGCAGCGTTGAACCCAGCGGATACAATGAGCAGTTCTTC.

The rearrangement joins TRBV5-1 to TRBJ1-1; D is unresolved. The CDR3 is 14 amino acids. Germline V gene lookup returns CDR1 SGHRS and CDR2 YFSETQ. Trimming removed 4 bases at V and 6 bases at J, with 16 bases between. This CDR3 is CASSPREGGSEAFF. The CDR3 DNA sequence: TGCGCCAGCAGCCCCCGGGAGGGTGGGTCTGAAGCTTTCTTT.

This clonotype was counted at least ten times. The rearrangement links TRBV11-2 to TRBJ2-3, with a weak D call TRBD1 (6 bases). Trimming took 7 bases from V and 1 from J, leaving 18 bases between them. CDR3 size: 16 residues. Germline V CDR1 and CDR2: SGHAT, FQNNGV. The CDR3 DNA is TGTGCCAGCATTTCCCGTGGGGACATACGCACAGATACGCAGTATTTT. Amino acids: CASISRGDIRTDTQYF.

In its sample, this clonotype was seen a few times. The chain combines TRBV29-1 with TRBJ2-1; D uncertain. Germline V gives CDR1 SQVTM, CDR2 ANQGSEA. This CDR3 contains 12 residues. Trimming shortened V by 0 bases and J by 9 bases, and 9 bases separated the two germline ends. The CDR3 sequence: CSVEEWASEQFF. The CDR3 coding sequence is TGCAGCGTTGAAGAGTGGGCCAGTGAGCAGTTCTTC.

This clonotype was recorded once. The chain links TRBV4-1 to TRBJ2-3; 7 positions agree with TRBD1. Germline values: CDR1 MGHRA, CDR2 YSYEKL. The trim removed 4 bases at V and 0 bases at J, leaving 7 bases unmatched. The CDR3 extends over 16 amino acids. The CDR3 region is CASSPRGTESTDTQYF. In DNA, the CDR3 is TGCGCCAGCAGCCCAAGAGGGACAGAAAGCACAGATACGCAGTATTTT.

This chain links TRBV7-8 with TRBJ2-1; 9 bases agree with TRBD2. The CDR3 runs to 16 residues. The germline V gene has CDR1 SGHVS and CDR2 FQNEAQ. Trimming cost V 1 base and J 2 bases; bases outside gene matches: 3. This CDR3 reads CASSLVAGATYNEQFF. The CDR3 DNA reads as TGTGCCAGCAGCTTAGTAGCGGGAGCAACCTACAATGAGCAGTTCTTC.

The V and J genes are TRBV6-5 and TRBJ2-1, with D unclear. Trimming removed 5 bases from V and 4 bases from J, with 12 bases in between. In germline, CDR1 is MNHEY, CDR2 SVGAGI. CDR3 size: 14 residues. In nucleotides, the CDR3 is TGTGCCAGCAGTCTCACGGCCCCGTACAATGAGCAGTTCTTC. The encoded protein is CASSLTAPYNEQFF.

This clonotype was counted only a few times. The chain uses TRBV2 and TRBJ1-4, with 10 bases identical to TRBD1. The germline V gene encodes CDR1 SNHLY and CDR2 FYNNEI. Unmatched junction bases numbered 6, after V lost 6 bases and J lost 8 bases. This CDR3 comprises 14 residues. Written as DNA, the CDR3 is TGTGCCAGCAGGGGCGACAGGGGGCGAGAAAAACTGTTTTTT. Translated: CASRGDRGREKLFF.

The chain links TRBV2 to TRBJ2-3, with 8 bases lining up with TRBD1. This CDR3 comprises 14 residues. V shed 3 bases, J shed 2 bases, and the junction held 1 base outside the gene matches. The germline V gene encodes CDR1 SNHLY and CDR2 FYNNEI. DNA for the CDR3: TGTGCCAGCAGTGAGGACAGGGCCACAGATACGCAGTATTTT. Translation: CASSEDRATDTQYF.

The V call is TRBV18, the J call TRBJ1-2; tentatively, D is TRBD1 (6 bases). Germline V gives CDR1 KGHSH, CDR2 LQKENI. The CDR3 spans 14 residues. V was clipped by 3 bases and J by 3 bases, with 11 bases between them. The CDR3 DNA is TGTGCCAGCTCACCTGGGGCAGGGGACTATGGCTACACCTTC. It codes for CASSPGAGDYGYTF.

The chain is built from TRBV15 and TRBJ2-3, with D unclear. This CDR3 contains 16 residues. Germline V lookup: CDR1 LNHNV, CDR2 YYDKDF (reference sequence). The V end was cut by 0 bases, the J end by 1 base, with 11 bases between. The CDR3 nucleotides read TGTGCCACCAGCAGAGATCCGAGCTCAGGCACAGATACGCAGTATTTT. It codes for CATSRDPSSGTDTQYF.

The V call is TRBV20-1, the J call TRBJ2-3; TRBD2 aligns across 9 bases. The V segment lost 5 bases and the J segment 1 base; nucleotides outside the gene matches: 4. Germline CDR1 DFQATT, CDR2 SNEGSKA (reference sequence). The CDR3 runs to 14 residues. The CDR3 loop reads CSAASGVGTDTQYF. The CDR3 nucleotides read TGCAGTGCTGCTAGCGGGGTGGGCACAGATACGCAGTATTTT.

This clonotype was counted once. The chain carries TRBV14 and TRBJ2-1; 11 nucleotides align to TRBD2. J was trimmed by 7 bases and V by 1 base; bases with no gene match: 3. Germline V gene sequence: CDR1 SGHDN, CDR2 FVKESK. The length of the CDR3 is 15 residues. The CDR3 region is CASSQGSGRVNEQFF. In nucleotides, the CDR3 is TGTGCCAGCAGCCAAGGTAGCGGGAGGGTAAATGAGCAGTTCTTC.

The rearrangement joins TRBV5-1 to TRBJ2-6, with D perhaps TRBD2 (5 bases). In germline, CDR1 is SGHRS, CDR2 YFSETQ. V shed 2 bases and J shed 0 bases, with 18 bases lying between them. This CDR3 has 19 amino acids. The CDR3 here is CASSFNAGLIFSGANVLTF. For the CDR3, the DNA is TGCGCCAGCAGCTTTAACGCAGGACTTATCTTCTCTGGGGCCAACGTCCTGACTTTC.

This clonotype has more than one count but fewer than ten. The rearrangement joins TRBV12-3 or TRBV12-4 to TRBJ2-6; TRBD2 matches at 12 bases. This CDR3 is built from 18 residues. V was clipped by 6 bases and J by 4 bases; unmatched bases: 10. The CDR3 spells CASRPGLAGLAGANVLTF. For the CDR3, the DNA is TGTGCCAGCAGACCGGGACTAGCGGGTCTGGCGGGGGCCAACGTCCTGACTTTC.